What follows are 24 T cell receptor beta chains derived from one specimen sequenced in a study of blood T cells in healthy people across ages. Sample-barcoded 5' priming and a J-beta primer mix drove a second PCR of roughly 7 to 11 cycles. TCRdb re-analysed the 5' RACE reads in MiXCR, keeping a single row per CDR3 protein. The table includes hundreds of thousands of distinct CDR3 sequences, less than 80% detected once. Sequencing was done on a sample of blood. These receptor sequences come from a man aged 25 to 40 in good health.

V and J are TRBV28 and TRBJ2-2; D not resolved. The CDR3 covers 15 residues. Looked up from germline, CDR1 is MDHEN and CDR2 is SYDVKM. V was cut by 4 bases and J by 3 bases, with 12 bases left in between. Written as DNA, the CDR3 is TGTGCCAGCAGTTCCAATCTACATGACACCGGGGAGCTGTTTTTT. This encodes CASSSNLHDTGELFF.

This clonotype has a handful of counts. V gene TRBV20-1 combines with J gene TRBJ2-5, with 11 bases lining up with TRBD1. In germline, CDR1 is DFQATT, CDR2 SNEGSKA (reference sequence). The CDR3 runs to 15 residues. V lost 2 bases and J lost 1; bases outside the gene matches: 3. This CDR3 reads CSARPGTGGQETQYF. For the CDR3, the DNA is TGCAGTGCTAGACCCGGGACAGGGGGCCAAGAGACCCAGTACTTC.

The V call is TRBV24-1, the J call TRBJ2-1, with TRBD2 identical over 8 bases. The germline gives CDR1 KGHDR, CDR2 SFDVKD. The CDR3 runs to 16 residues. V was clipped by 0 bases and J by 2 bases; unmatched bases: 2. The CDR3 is CATSDLVAGTYNEQFF. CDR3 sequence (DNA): TGTGCCACCAGTGATTTGGTAGCGGGAACCTACAATGAGCAGTTCTTC.

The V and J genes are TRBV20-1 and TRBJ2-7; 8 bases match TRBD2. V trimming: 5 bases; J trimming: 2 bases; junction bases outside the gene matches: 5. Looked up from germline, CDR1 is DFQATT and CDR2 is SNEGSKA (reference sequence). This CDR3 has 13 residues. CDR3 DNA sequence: TGCAGTGCTGGGCGGGGGGCCACCTACGAGCAGTACTTC. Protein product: CSAGRGATYEQYF.

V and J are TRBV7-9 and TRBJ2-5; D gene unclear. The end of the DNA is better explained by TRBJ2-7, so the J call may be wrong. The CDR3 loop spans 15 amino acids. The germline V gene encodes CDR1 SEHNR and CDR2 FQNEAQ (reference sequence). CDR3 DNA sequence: TGTGCCAGCAGCCTATCGGTTGAAGCTTTGGCCGAGCAGTACTTC. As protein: CASSLSVEALAEQYF.

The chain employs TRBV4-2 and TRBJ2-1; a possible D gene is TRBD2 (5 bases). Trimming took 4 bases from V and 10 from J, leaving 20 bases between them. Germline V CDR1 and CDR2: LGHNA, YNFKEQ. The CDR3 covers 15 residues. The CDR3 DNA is TGTGCCAGCAGCCCCACACTGGGAGCCCCCGGGGAGCAGTTCTTC. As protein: CASSPTLGAPGEQFF.

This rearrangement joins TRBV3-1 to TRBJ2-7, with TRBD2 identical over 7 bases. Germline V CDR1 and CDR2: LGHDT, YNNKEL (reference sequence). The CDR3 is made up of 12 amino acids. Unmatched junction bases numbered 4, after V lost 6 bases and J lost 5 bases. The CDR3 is CASRSAGNEQYF. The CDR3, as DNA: TGTGCCAGCAGGTCAGCGGGGAACGAGCAGTACTTC.

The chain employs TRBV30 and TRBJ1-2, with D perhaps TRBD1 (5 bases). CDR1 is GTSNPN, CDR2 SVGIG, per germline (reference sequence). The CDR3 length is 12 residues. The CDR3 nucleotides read TGTGCGGATGGAGCTACAGGCGGCGGCTACACCTTC. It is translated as CADGATGGGYTF. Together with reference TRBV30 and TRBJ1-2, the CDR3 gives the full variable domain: SQTIHQWPATLVQPVGSPLSLECTVEGTSNPNLYWYRQAAGRGLQLLFYSVGIGQISSEVPQNLSASRPQDRQFILSSKKLLLSDSGFYLCADGATGGGYTFGSGTRLTVV.

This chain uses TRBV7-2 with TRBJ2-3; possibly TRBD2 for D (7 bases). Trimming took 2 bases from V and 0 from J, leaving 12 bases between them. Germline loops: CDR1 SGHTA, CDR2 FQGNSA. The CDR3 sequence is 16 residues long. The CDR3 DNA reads TGTGCCAGCAGCTTATTCGCGGGGGCCAGCACAGATACGCAGTATTTT. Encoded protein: CASSLFAGASTDTQYF.

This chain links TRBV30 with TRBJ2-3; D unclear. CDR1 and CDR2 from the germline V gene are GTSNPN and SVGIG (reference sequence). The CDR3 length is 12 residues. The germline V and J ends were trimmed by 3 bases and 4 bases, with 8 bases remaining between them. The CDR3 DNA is TGTGCCTGGAGGGGATCGGCAGATACGCAGTATTTT. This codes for CAWRGSADTQYF.

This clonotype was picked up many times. The CDR3 DNA reads TGTGCCAGCAGCACCACCACAGGGAATGAGCAGTTCTTC. Translating gives CASSTTTGNEQFF. The V gene is TRBV9, the J gene TRBJ2-1, with a weak D call TRBD1 (6 bases). V was pared by 4 bases and J by 7 bases, with 12 bases between. The CDR3 consists of 13 residues. The V gene's germline CDR1 is SGDLS and CDR2 YYNGEE.

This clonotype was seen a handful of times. Here the CDR3 reads CSASRGTPAASEQYF. CDR3 bases: TGCAGTGCTAGCCGAGGGACGCCGGCAGCTAGCGAGCAGTACTTC. This chain joins TRBV20-1 and TRBJ2-5; D is possibly TRBD1 or TRBD2 (5 bases each). The last part of the DNA fits TRBJ2-7 better; the J call may be wrong. The CDR3 runs 15 residues. The germline CDR1 and CDR2 sequences are DFQATT and SNEGSKA (reference sequence).

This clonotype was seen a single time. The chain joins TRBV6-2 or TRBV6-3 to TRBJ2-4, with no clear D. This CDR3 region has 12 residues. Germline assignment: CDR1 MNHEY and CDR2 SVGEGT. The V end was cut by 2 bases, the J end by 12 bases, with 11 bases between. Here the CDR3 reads CASSYAYIDQYF. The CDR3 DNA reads TGTGCCAGCAGTTACGCTTACATAGATCAGTACTTC.

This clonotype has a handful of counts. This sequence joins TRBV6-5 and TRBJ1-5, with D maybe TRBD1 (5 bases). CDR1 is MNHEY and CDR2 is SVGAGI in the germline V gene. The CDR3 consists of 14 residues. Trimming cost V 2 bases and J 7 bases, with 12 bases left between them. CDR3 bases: TGTGCCAGCAGTTACGACCAGGGCCGACAGCCCCAGCATTTT. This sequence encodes CASSYDQGRQPQHF.

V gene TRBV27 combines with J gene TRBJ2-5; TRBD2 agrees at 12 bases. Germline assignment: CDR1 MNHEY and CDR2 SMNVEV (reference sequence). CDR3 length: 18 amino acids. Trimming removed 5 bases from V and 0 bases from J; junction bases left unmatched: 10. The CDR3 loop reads CASSPRTSGAWYQETQYF. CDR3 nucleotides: TGTGCCAGCAGTCCCAGGACTAGCGGGGCCTGGTACCAAGAGACCCAGTACTTC.

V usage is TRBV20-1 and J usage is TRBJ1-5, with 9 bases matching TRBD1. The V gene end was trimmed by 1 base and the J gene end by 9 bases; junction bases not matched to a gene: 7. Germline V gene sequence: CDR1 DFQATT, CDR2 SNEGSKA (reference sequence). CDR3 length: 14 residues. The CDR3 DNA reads TGCAGTGCTAGAGGGGACAGGGAATTAACGCCCCAGCATTTT. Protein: CSARGDRELTPQHF.

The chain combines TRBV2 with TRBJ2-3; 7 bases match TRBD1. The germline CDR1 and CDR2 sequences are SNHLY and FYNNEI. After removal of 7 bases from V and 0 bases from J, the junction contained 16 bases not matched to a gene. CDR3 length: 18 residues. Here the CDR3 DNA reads TGTGCCAGCAAGAACCGACCAGGGACAGATACTAGCACAGATACGCAGTATTTT. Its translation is CASKNRPGTDTSTDTQYF. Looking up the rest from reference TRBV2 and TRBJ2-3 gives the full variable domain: EPEVTQTPSHQVTQMGQEVILRCVPISNHLYFYWYRQILGQKVEFLVSFYNNEISEKSEIFDDQFSVERPDGSNFTLKIRSTKLEDSAMYFCASKNRPGTDTSTDTQYFGPGTRLTVL.

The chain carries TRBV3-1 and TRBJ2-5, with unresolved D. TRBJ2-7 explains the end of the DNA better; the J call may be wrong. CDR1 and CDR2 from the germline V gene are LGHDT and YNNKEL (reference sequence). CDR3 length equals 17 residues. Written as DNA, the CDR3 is TGTGCCAGCAGCCAAGTTAGACTTCCGTTAGGGTTTTACGAGCAGTACTTC. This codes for CASSQVRLPLGFYEQYF.

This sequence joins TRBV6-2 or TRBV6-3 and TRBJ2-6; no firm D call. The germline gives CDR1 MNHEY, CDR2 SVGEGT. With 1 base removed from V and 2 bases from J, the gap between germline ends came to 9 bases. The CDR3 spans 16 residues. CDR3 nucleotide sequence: TGTGCCAGCAGTTACTGGACGCACCCTGGGGCCAACGTCCTGACTTTC. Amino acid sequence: CASSYWTHPGANVLTF.

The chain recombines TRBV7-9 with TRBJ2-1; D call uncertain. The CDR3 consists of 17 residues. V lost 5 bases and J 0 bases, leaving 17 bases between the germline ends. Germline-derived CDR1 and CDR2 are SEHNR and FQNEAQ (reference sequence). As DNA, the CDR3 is TGTGCCAGCAGCCCCTCCTTCGAATATTCCTCCTACAATGAGCAGTTCTTC. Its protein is CASSPSFEYSSYNEQFF.

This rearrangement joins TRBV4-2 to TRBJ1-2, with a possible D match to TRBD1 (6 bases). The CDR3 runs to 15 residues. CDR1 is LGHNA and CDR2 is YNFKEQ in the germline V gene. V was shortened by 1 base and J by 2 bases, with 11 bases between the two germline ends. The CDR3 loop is CASSQAGTMNYGYTF. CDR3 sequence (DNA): TGTGCCAGCAGCCAAGCAGGGACAATGAACTATGGCTACACCTTC.

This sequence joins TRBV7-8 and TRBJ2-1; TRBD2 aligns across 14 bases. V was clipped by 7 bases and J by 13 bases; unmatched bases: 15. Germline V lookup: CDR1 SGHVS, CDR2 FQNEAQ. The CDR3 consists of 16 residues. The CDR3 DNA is TGTGCCAGCAACAATGGACTAGCGGGGGGACAAGAGACCCAGTTCTTC. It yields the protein CASNNGLAGGQETQFF.

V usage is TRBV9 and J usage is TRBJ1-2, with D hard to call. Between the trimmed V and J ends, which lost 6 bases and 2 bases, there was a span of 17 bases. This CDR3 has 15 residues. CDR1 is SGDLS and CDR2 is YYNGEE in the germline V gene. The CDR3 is CASNEWEGTNYGYTF. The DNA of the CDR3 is TGTGCCAGCAACGAATGGGAGGGTACCAACTATGGCTACACCTTC.

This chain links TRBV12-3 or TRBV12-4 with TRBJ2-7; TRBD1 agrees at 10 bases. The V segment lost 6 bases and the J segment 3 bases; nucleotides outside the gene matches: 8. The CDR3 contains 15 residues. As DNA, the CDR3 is TGTGCCAGCAGCCTGGGGGGGGACAGGGGCTACGAGCAGTACTTC. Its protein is CASSLGGDRGYEQYF.